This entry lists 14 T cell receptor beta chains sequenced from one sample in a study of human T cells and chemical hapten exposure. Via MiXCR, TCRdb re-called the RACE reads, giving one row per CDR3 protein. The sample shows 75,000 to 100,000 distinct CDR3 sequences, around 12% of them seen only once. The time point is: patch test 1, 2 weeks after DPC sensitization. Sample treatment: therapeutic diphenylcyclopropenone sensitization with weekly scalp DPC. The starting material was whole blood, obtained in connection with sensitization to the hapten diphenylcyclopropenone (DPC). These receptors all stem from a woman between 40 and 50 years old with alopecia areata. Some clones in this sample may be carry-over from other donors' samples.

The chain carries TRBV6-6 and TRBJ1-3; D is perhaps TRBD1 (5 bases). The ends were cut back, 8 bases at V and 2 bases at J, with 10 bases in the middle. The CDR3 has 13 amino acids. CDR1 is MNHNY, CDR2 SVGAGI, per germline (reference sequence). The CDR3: CASLSGAGNTIYF. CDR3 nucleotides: TGTGCCAGCCTTTCGGGGGCTGGAAACACCATATATTTT.

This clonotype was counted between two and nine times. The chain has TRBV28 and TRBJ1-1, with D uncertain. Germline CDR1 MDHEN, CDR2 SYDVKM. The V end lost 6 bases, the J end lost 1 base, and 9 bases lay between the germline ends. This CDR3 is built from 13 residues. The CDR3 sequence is CASRPGANTEAFF. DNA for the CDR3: TGTGCCAGCAGGCCGGGAGCGAACACTGAAGCTTTCTTT.

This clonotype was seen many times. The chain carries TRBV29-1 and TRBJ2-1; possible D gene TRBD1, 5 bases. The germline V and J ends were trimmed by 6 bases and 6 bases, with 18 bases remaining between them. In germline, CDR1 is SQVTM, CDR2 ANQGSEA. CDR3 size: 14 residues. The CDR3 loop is CSVAGAGRLNEQFF. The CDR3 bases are TGCAGCGTCGCTGGGGCAGGGCGCCTCAATGAGCAGTTCTTC.

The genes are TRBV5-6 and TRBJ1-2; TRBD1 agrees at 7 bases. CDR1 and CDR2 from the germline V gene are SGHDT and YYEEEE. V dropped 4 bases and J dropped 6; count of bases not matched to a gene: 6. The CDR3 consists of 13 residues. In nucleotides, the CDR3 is TGTGCCAGCAGCCAGGGGACAGCTGATGGCTACACCTTC. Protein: CASSQGTADGYTF.

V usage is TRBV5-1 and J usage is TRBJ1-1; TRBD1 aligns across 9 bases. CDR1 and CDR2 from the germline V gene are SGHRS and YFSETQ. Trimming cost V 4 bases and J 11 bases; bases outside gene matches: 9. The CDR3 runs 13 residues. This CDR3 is CASSREIGQGAFF. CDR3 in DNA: TGCGCCAGCAGCCGAGAGATTGGACAGGGGGCTTTCTTT.

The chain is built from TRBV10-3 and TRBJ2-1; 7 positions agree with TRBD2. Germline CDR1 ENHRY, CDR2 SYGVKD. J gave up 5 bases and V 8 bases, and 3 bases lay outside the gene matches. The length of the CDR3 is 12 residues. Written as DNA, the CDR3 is TGTGCCATCGGAACTAGCGACAATGAGCAGTTCTTC. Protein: CAIGTSDNEQFF.

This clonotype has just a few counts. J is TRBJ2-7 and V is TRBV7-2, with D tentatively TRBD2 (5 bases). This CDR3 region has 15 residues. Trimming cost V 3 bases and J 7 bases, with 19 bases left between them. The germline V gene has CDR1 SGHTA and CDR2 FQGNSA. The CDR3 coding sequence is TGTGCCAGCAGCTTTACGAGCGGAAGCCGGTTAGAGCAGTACTTC. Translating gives CASSFTSGSRLEQYF.

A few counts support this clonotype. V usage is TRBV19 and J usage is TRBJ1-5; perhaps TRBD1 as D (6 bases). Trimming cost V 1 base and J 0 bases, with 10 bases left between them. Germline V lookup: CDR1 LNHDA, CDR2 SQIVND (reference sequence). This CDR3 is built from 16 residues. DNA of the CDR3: TGTGCCAGTAGTATAGCGGGGGCGAATAGCAATCAGCCCCAGCATTTT. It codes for CASSIAGANSNQPQHF.

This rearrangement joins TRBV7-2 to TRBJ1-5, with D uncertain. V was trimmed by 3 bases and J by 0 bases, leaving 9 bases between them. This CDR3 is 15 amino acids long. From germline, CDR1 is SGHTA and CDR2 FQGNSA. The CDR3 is CASSLAGNSNQPQHF. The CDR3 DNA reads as TGTGCCAGCAGCTTGGCAGGAAATAGCAATCAGCCCCAGCATTTT.

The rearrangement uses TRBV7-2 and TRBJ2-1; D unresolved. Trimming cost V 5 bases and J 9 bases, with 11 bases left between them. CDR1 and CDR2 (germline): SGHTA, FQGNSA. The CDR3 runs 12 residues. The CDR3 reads CASSPTGTEQFF. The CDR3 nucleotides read TGTGCCAGCAGCCCAACCGGTACTGAGCAGTTCTTC.

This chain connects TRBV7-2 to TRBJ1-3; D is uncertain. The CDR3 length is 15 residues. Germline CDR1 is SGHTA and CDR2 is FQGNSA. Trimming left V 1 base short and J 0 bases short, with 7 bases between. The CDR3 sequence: CASSLGQASGNTIYF. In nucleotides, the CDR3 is TGTGCCAGCAGCTTAGGGCAAGCCTCTGGAAACACCATATATTTT.

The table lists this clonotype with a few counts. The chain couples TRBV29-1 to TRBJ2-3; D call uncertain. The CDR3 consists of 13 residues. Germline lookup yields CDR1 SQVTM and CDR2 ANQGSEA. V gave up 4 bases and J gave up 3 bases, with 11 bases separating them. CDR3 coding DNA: TGCAGCGTTGCTCATGGCCTTACAGATACGCAGTATTTT. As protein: CSVAHGLTDTQYF.

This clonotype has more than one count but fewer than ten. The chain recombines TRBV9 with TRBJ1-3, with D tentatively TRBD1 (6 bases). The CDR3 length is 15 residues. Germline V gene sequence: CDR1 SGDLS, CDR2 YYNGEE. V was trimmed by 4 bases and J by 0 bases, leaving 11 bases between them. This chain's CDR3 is CASSPTGGSGNTIYF. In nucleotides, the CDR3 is TGTGCCAGCAGCCCGACAGGTGGCTCTGGAAACACCATATATTTT.

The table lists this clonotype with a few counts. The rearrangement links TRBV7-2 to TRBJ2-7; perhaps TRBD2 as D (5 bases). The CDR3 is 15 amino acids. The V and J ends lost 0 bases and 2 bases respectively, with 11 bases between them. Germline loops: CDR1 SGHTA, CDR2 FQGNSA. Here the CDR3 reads CASSLAVYGTYEQYF. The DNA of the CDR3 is TGTGCCAGCAGCTTAGCGGTCTACGGGACCTACGAGCAGTACTTC.